The 14 T cell receptor beta chains below all came from one sample that was sequenced in a study of regulatory T cells in long-lasting Graves disease. Described time point: persistent/refractory GD, antithyroid drugs over 5 years with positive TRAb. Following extraction of RNA from PBMCs, that RNA was used to make the TCR library. Both iRepertoire HTBI primers and Arm-PCR of CDR3 regions were used to build the TCR beta libraries. TCRdb reprocessed the multiplex PCR reads via MiXCR and lists one record per CDR3 protein. The table includes about 340,000 distinct CDR3 sequences, around a fifth detected once. This specimen was peripheral blood mononuclear cells (PBMCs), taken when the disease was refractory, from a patient treated with antithyroid drugs. These receptor sequences come from a female donor with Graves disease.

This clonotype showed up many times. The CDR3 DNA follows: TGTGCCAGCAGCCAACCAAGTCAGGGGGCGAGGGGCTACACCTTC. Translation: CASSQPSQGARGYTF. The chain carries TRBV7-9 and TRBJ1-2; 8 nucleotides match TRBD1. Germline-derived CDR1 and CDR2 are SEHNR and FQNEAQ (reference sequence). The junction had 13 bases not matched to a gene; V was cut back by 5 bases and J by 8 bases. The CDR3 length is 15 residues.

This clonotype was detected ten times or more. One end of the junction is discordant with germline, which a read error may explain. The chain is built from TRBV12-3 or TRBV12-4 and TRBJ2-7; D unclear. The CDR3 is 12 residues long. Here the CDR3 DNA reads TGTGCCAGCAGTTTAGCAGGACGGCGGATGAGCTTC. Amino acid sequence: CASSLAGRRMSF.

This clonotype was picked up a small number of times. The CDR3 DNA sequence: TGCGCCAGCAGCAAAGGGACAGGAAGAAATGAAAAACTGTTTTTT. This encodes CASSKGTGRNEKLFF. This chain connects TRBV4-3 to TRBJ1-4; TRBD1 aligns across 8 bases. The CDR3 loop spans 15 amino acids. CDR1 is LGHNA, CDR2 YSLEER, per germline. Unmatched junction bases numbered 7, after V lost 5 bases and J lost 5 bases.

This clonotype was counted a few times. The chain carries TRBV5-5 and TRBJ2-7; TRBD1 matches at 7 bases. V lost 4 bases and J lost 2; bases outside the gene matches: 12. The CDR3 has 16 amino acids. Germline values: CDR1 SGHKS, CDR2 YYEKEE (reference sequence). The CDR3 DNA is TGTGCCAGCAGCGTCCGCACAGGGGCGACGGCCTACGAGCAGTACTTC. It is translated as CASSVRTGATAYEQYF.

This clonotype was picked up a small number of times. The gene calls are TRBV30 and TRBJ2-6; D may be TRBD1 (5 bases). Per the germline V gene, CDR1 is GTSNPN and CDR2 is SVGIG (reference sequence). The V end lost 2 bases, the J end lost 5 bases, and 19 bases lay between the germline ends. The length of the CDR3 is 17 residues. CDR3 loop: CAWSFRAGRAWANVLTF. The CDR3 DNA sequence: TGTGCCTGGAGTTTTCGGGCCGGCAGGGCGTGGGCCAACGTCCTGACTTTC.

As for this clonotype: One base away lies a much larger clone, so this may be a sequencing read error. The CDR3 spells CTSSGPTGIGQPQHF. CDR3 DNA sequence: TGTACCAGCAGTGGACCTACGGGGATTGGGCAGCCCCAGCATTTT. The J gene is TRBJ1-5, the V gene TRBV6-1; D is undetermined. CDR1 and CDR2 from the germline V gene are MNHNS and SASEGT. This CDR3 spans 15 amino acids.

This clonotype was seen many times. The chain uses TRBV28 and TRBJ2-2, with D unclear. CDR3 length: 14 residues. V shed 6 bases and J shed 1 base, with 9 bases lying between them. CDR1 and CDR2 from the germline V gene are MDHEN and SYDVKM. The CDR3 loop is CASSFDLNTGELFF. For the CDR3, the DNA is TGTGCCAGCAGCTTCGACTTGAACACCGGGGAGCTGTTTTTT.

This clonotype was seen a handful of times. V gene TRBV6-1 combines with J gene TRBJ1-1; weak D call: TRBD1 (5 bases). CDR3 length equals 14 residues. The V and J ends lost 6 bases and 6 bases respectively, with 17 bases between them. Germline CDR1 reads MNHNS; CDR2 reads SASEGT. The DNA of the CDR3 is TGTGCCAGCAGCTCGAGACCAGGGCTCGCTGAAGCTTTCTTT. Protein sequence: CASSSRPGLAEAFF.

This chain links TRBV20-1 with TRBJ2-2, with 10 bases that match TRBD2. Germline CDR1 and CDR2: DFQATT and SNEGSKA (reference sequence). V shed 6 bases and J 4 bases; nucleotides not matched to a gene: 11. The CDR3 is 16 amino acids. The CDR3 nucleotides read TGCAGTGCCCCTGGGGCTAGCGGGAGAGGCACCGGGGAGCTGTTTTTT. Translating gives CSAPGASGRGTGELFF.

At least ten counts were recorded for this clonotype. The V call is TRBV6-1, the J call TRBJ1-4; D gene unclear. The CDR3 extends over 15 amino acids. The V end lost 6 bases, the J end lost 0 bases, and 11 bases lay between the germline ends. Germline loops: CDR1 MNHNS, CDR2 SASEGT. CDR3 sequence reads: CASRLGRATNEKLFF. Here the CDR3 DNA reads TGTGCCAGCAGGCTAGGCAGAGCAACTAATGAAAAACTGTTTTTT.

The V and J genes are TRBV6-2 or TRBV6-3 and TRBJ1-5; D remains ambiguous. Germline assignment: CDR1 MNHEY and CDR2 SVGEGT. Between the trimmed V and J ends, which lost 4 bases and 7 bases, there was a span of 8 bases. CDR3 length: 12 amino acids. The CDR3 protein is CASSSPRQPQHF. The CDR3 bases are TGTGCCAGCAGTTCGCCGAGGCAGCCCCAGCATTTT.

This clonotype was seen ten or more times. The V gene is TRBV2, the J gene TRBJ1-1; a weak D match, TRBD1 (5 bases). This CDR3 contains 13 residues. Germline V CDR1 and CDR2: SNHLY, FYNNEI. V was clipped by 6 bases and J by 5 bases, with 13 bases between them. The CDR3: CASRSGGLTEAFF. The CDR3 DNA reads TGTGCCAGCAGATCGGGGGGTCTGACTGAAGCTTTCTTT.

With respect to this clonotype: A read error is possible here, since a much larger clone lies one base away. The chain recombines TRBV2 with TRBJ1-2; D not resolved. The CDR3 covers 12 residues. Per germline, CDR1 SNHLY and CDR2 FYNNEI. CDR3 sequence: CVSATANYGYTF. CDR3 nucleotide sequence: TGTGTCAGCGCGACGGCTAACTATGGCTACACCTTC.

This clonotype was picked up many times. V usage is TRBV7-8 and J usage is TRBJ1-2; no definite D call. The CDR3 is made up of 14 amino acids. CDR1 and CDR2 from the germline V gene are SGHVS and FQNEAQ. Trimming left V 2 bases short and J 4 bases short, with 11 bases between. The CDR3 DNA reads TGTGCCAGCAGCTTAAACTTCGGGCTCTATGGCTACACCTTC. Translating it yields CASSLNFGLYGYTF.